This T cell receptor beta chain derives from a study of T-cell reconstitution after alpha-beta-depleted transplantation in children. Preparation of the TCRbeta library involved a method that used unique molecular identifiers. TCRdb redid the calling of the PCR reads with MiXCR, one entry per CDR3 protein. This table has a few hundred thousand distinct CDR3 sequences, roughly two fifths appearing once. The V and J ends lost 2 bases and 7 bases respectively, with 19 bases between them. The CDR3 extends over 16 amino acids. Germline CDR1 is SGHRS and CDR2 is YFSETQ. The sequenced sample was PBMCs, obtained before TCRalphabeta/CD19-depleted stem cell transplant. The TCR comes from a girl aged 2 to 10 with aplastic anemia, due to receive a stem cell transplant. The chain employs TRBV5-1 and TRBJ2-4; D is perhaps TRBD2 (6 bases). CDR3 amino acids: CASSLSTSGDDNIQYF. As DNA, the CDR3 is TGCGCCAGCAGCTTATCTACATCGGGGGATGATAACATTCAGTACTTC.